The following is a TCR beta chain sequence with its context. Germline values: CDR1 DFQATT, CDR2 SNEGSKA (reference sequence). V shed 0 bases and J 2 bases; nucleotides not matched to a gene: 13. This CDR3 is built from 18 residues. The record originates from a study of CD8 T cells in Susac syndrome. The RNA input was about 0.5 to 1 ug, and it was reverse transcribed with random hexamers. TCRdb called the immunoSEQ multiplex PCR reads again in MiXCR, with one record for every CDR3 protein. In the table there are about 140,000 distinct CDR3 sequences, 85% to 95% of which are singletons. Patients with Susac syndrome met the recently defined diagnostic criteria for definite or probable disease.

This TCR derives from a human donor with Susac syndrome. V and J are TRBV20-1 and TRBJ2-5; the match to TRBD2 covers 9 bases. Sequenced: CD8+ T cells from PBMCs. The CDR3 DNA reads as TGCAGTGCTAGAGATCTGCTAGCGGGGAGAGGGAGGCAAGAGACCCAGTACTTC. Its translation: CSARDLLAGRGRQETQYF.